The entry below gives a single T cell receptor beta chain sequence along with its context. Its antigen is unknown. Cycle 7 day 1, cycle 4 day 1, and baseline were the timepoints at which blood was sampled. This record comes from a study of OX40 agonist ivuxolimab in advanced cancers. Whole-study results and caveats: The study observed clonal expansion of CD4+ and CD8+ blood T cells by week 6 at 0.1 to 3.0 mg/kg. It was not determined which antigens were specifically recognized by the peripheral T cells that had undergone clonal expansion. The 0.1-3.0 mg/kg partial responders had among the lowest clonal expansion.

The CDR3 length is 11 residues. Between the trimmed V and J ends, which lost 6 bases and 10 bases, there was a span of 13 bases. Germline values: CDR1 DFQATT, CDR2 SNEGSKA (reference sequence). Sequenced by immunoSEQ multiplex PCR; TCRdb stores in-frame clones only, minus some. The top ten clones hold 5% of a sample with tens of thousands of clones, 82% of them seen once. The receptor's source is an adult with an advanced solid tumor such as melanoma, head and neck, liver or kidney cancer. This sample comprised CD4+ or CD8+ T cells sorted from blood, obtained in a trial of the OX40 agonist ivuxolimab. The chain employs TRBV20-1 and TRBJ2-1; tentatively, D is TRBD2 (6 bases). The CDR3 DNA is TGCAGTGCGGGGGGTAGCTTAGAGCAGTTCTTC. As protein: CSAGGSLEQFF.